This T cell receptor (beta chain) was documented in a study of T cells in Graves' hyperthyroidism and ophthalmopathy. Study details: Any treatment followed the collection of peripheral blood at initial diagnosis.

Germline CDR1 reads LNHNV; CDR2 reads YYDKDF (reference sequence). The CDR3 is 14 amino acids. V lost 1 base to trimming and J lost 4 bases; unmatched junction nucleotides: 3. Amplified TCR beta CDR3 regions derived from RNA transcripts. During a first-round RT-PCR of the TCR CDR3, the HTBI primer set was used. MiXCR was run by TCRdb on the multiplex PCR reads, yielding one entry per CDR3 protein. This sample has about 640,000 distinct CDR3 sequences; 20% occur once, and the top ten carry about 34%. Study-wide findings and caveats: Prediction of ophthalmopathy progression came a median 6.5 months pre-onset.

Together with thyroid ultrasound, orbital computed tomography, serum thyroxine and TRAb, clinical symptoms were used for diagnoses. Fresh peripheral blood, under 13 ml, was the source of the PBMCs. Concerning this clonotype: Its antigen is unknown.

This TCR was recovered from a man younger than 40 with Graves' ophthalmopathy. Sequences were obtained from blood. The chain is built from TRBV15 and TRBJ1-2; 7 nucleotides align to TRBD1. The CDR3 DNA is TGTGCCACCAGCAGAGTGGGGGACAGCTATGGCTACACCTTC. This gives the protein CATSRVGDSYGYTF.